Listed here are 21 T cell receptor beta chains from one sample, sequenced in a study of T cells after yellow fever vaccination. TCRdb independently ran MiXCR on the 5' RACE reads; one entry per CDR3 protein. This table has under 300,000 distinct CDR3 sequences, about 7% appearing once. Sequences were derived from CD4+ T cells sorted from PBMCs, sampled 15 days after the yellow fever booster vaccination. These receptors all come from a man under 40 who received the YFV17D yellow fever vaccine.

This clonotype has ten or more counts. V and J are TRBV24-1 and TRBJ2-1; 9 bases map to TRBD2. The CDR3 is 16 amino acids. The germline V gene encodes CDR1 KGHDR and CDR2 SFDVKD. V was pared by 0 bases and J by 7 bases, with 6 bases of the junction left unmatched. The CDR3 protein is CATSDLGLARHNEQFF. The DNA for the CDR3 is TGTGCCACCAGTGATTTGGGACTAGCGCGTCATAATGAGCAGTTCTTC.

Only a few counts were recorded for this clonotype. The chain is built from TRBV15 and TRBJ1-1; unclear D gene. Germline-derived CDR1 and CDR2 are LNHNV and YYDKDF (reference sequence). V was trimmed by 0 bases and J by 3 bases, leaving 5 bases between them. The CDR3 has 13 amino acids. The CDR3 is CATSRESDTEAFF. DNA for the CDR3: TGTGCCACCAGCAGAGAGTCCGACACTGAAGCTTTCTTT. Complete variable domain (other parts from reference TRBV15 and TRBJ1-1): DAMVIQNPRYQVTQFGKPVTLSCSQTLNHNVMYWYQQKSSQAPKLLFHYYDKDFNNEADTPDNFQSRRPNTSFCFLDIRSPGLGDTAMYLCATSRESDTEAFFGQGTRLTVV.

The table lists this clonotype with a few counts. The chain carries TRBV7-9 and TRBJ1-2; D possibly corresponds to TRBD1 (5 bases). The CDR3 is 14 residues long. Trimming left V 1 base short and J 5 bases short, with 11 bases between. Germline V gene sequence: CDR1 SEHNR, CDR2 FQNEAQ (reference sequence). The CDR3 is CASSLGTPVYGYTF. CDR3 nucleotide sequence: TGTGCCAGCAGCTTAGGGACACCCGTGTATGGCTACACCTTC.

This clonotype occurred a few times. The V and J genes are TRBV7-8 and TRBJ2-1, with 7 bases fitting TRBD2. V shed 5 bases, J shed 0 bases, and the junction held 7 bases outside the gene matches. Germline V gives CDR1 SGHVS, CDR2 FQNEAQ. This CDR3 contains 16 residues. The CDR3 DNA sequence: TGTGCCAGCAGCCGCCGAGGGACTATCTCCTACAATGAGCAGTTCTTC. Translating it yields CASSRRGTISYNEQFF.

This clonotype was seen at least ten times. The V call is TRBV5-1, the J call TRBJ2-7, with 8 bases fitting TRBD2. The V gene's germline CDR1 is SGHRS and CDR2 YFSETQ. CDR3 size: 13 residues. V lost 4 bases and J lost 2; bases outside the gene matches: 2. CDR3 nucleotide sequence: TGCGCCAGCAGCACTAGCGGAACCTACGAGCAGTACTTC. Its protein is CASSTSGTYEQYF. The variable domain in full, with the rest retrieved from reference TRBV5-1 and TRBJ2-7, is KAGVTQTPRYLIKTRGQQVTLSCSPISGHRSVSWYQQTPGQGLQFLFEYFSETQRNKGNFPGRFSGRQFSNSRSEMNVSTLELGDSALYLCASSTSGTYEQYFGPGTRLTVT.

This clonotype was found a few times. This rearrangement joins TRBV7-2 to TRBJ2-5; 15 nucleotides agree with TRBD2. From germline, CDR1 is SGHTA and CDR2 FQGNSA. The V segment lost 3 bases and the J segment 6 bases; nucleotides outside the gene matches: 2. CDR3 length: 15 residues. CDR3 region: CASSLGLAGGQTQYF. DNA for the CDR3: TGTGCCAGCAGCTTGGGACTAGCGGGAGGTCAGACCCAGTACTTC.

In this sample, this clonotype turned up many times. The chain recombines TRBV10-1 with TRBJ2-3, with D unclear. The CDR3 is 14 amino acids. Germline CDR1 WNHNN, CDR2 SYGVQD (reference sequence). V lost 6 bases to trimming and J lost 2 bases, with 12 bases between them. The CDR3 DNA sequence: TGCGCCAGCAGGGCCGGCGGCCCCACAGATACGCAGTATTTT. Amino acids: CASRAGGPTDTQYF.

The V call is TRBV7-2, the J call TRBJ2-1, with D possibly matching TRBD2 (7 bases). The CDR3 totals 15 residues. Germline V lookup: CDR1 SGHTA, CDR2 FQGNSA. V lost 0 bases and J 4 bases, leaving 10 bases between the germline ends. The CDR3 DNA sequence: TGTGCCAGCAGCTTAGCAGCGGGGACATACAATGAGCAGTTCTTC. Amino acids: CASSLAAGTYNEQFF.

Concerning this clonotype itself: This could be a read error, since a much larger clone is one nucleotide away. The rearrangement uses TRBV6-5 and TRBJ2-2; D might be TRBD2 (5 bases). The V end was cut by 2 bases, the J end by 5 bases, with 12 bases between. This CDR3 has 15 residues. Germline V gene data show CDR1 as MNHEY and CDR2 as SVGAGI. CDR3 loop: CASSYGPAVTGELFF. CDR3 nucleotide sequence: TGTGCCAGCAGTTACGGACCAGCGGTGACCGGGGAGCTGTTTTTT.

This clonotype was observed many times. The genes are TRBV29-1 and TRBJ2-5; no reliable D call. The V end lost 4 bases, the J end lost 5 bases, and 14 bases lay between the germline ends. This CDR3 has 13 residues. CDR1 is SQVTM, CDR2 ANQGSEA, per germline. CDR3 DNA sequence: TGCAGCGTTGTCGCAGGCCCAAGTGAGACCCAGTACTTC. Protein: CSVVAGPSETQYF.

This clonotype was counted a few times. The J gene is TRBJ1-4, the V gene TRBV7-9; TRBD1 aligns across 9 bases. From germline, CDR1 is SEHNR and CDR2 FQNEAQ (reference sequence). J lost 6 bases, V lost 1 base, and 3 bases had no gene match. This CDR3 region has 15 residues. The CDR3 is CASSLGGQGDEKLFF. In DNA, the CDR3 is TGTGCCAGCAGCTTAGGGGGACAGGGTGATGAAAAACTGTTTTTT. Full variable domain (outside the CDR3, taken from reference TRBV7-9 and TRBJ1-4): DTGVSQNPRHKITKRGQNVTFRCDPISEHNRLYWYRQTLGQGPEFLTYFQNEAQLEKSRLLSDRFSAERPKGSFSTLEIQRTEQGDSAMYLCASSLGGQGDEKLFFGSGTQLSVL.

This clonotype has a count of ten or more. V gene TRBV5-1 combines with J gene TRBJ2-1; 7 positions agree with TRBD2. The ends lost 2 bases at V and 8 bases at J; junction bases unmatched: 10. Germline V CDR1 and CDR2: SGHRS, YFSETQ. The CDR3 totals 15 residues. CDR3 DNA sequence: TGCGCCAGCAGCTTACAGCGGGGCCCCGGGGATGAGCAGTTCTTC. Translation gives CASSLQRGPGDEQFF.

In this sample, this clonotype turned up a few times. This chain connects TRBV25-1 to TRBJ2-1; 8 nucleotides line up with TRBD1. The CDR3 has 14 residues. The ends lost 0 bases at V and 9 bases at J; junction bases unmatched: 4. From germline, CDR1 is MGHDK and CDR2 SYGVNS. The CDR3: CASSEYYTGGEQFF. The CDR3, as DNA: TGTGCCAGCAGTGAATATTATACAGGGGGTGAGCAGTTCTTC.

In this sample, this clonotype turned up many times. This chain joins TRBV5-1 and TRBJ1-2, with D hard to call. The CDR3 totals 14 residues. CDR1 SGHRS and CDR2 YFSETQ come from the germline V gene. The V end lost 1 base, the J end lost 0 bases, and 7 bases lay between the germline ends. This CDR3 reads CASSLRQANYGYTF. CDR3 nucleotide sequence: TGCGCCAGCAGCTTGCGTCAAGCTAACTATGGCTACACCTTC.

The chain uses TRBV4-3 and TRBJ1-4; perhaps TRBD1 as D (5 bases). Germline CDR1 and CDR2: LGHNA and YSLEER. Trimming left V 3 bases short and J 4 bases short, with 15 bases between. This CDR3 is built from 16 residues. The CDR3 loop is CASSQGGGANNEKLFF. CDR3 nucleotides: TGCGCCAGCAGCCAGGGAGGAGGGGCTAATAATGAAAAACTGTTTTTT.

In its sample, this clonotype was seen a few times. The chain links TRBV11-2 to TRBJ2-2; D is possibly TRBD1 (6 bases). The CDR3 contains 14 residues. Trimming removed 3 bases at V and 5 bases at J, with 10 bases between. CDR1 SGHAT and CDR2 FQNNGV come from the germline V gene. CDR3 in DNA: TGTGCCAGCAGCTTTGTGCAGGGGACCGGGGAGCTGTTTTTT. Residues: CASSFVQGTGELFF.

In regard to this clonotype: It may be a read error: a sequence one base away is much more abundant. The chain combines TRBV29-1 with TRBJ2-1; D ambiguous. Germline V CDR1 and CDR2: SQVTM, ANQGSEA. The CDR3 extends over 12 amino acids. The V and J ends lost 7 bases and 7 bases respectively, with 14 bases between them. The CDR3 nucleotides read TGCAGCGCTAACACCACGCGGAATGAGCAGTTCTTC. Its translation is CSANTTRNEQFF.

There are many counts of this clonotype. CDR3 region: CASSLAPGDEQFF. The CDR3, as DNA: TGTGCCAGCAGCTTAGCGCCGGGAGATGAGCAGTTCTTC. The chain joins TRBV7-2 to TRBJ2-1, with D possibly being TRBD2 (6 bases). V lost 0 bases, J lost 8 bases, and 8 bases lay in between. This CDR3 spans 13 amino acids. From germline, CDR1 is SGHTA and CDR2 FQGNSA.

Many counts were recorded for this clonotype. The CDR3 spells CASSSGTGGNQPQHF. DNA of the CDR3: TGTGCCAGCAGTTCCGGGACAGGAGGCAATCAGCCCCAGCATTTT. The chain links TRBV12-3 or TRBV12-4 to TRBJ1-5; TRBD1 aligns across 8 bases. The CDR3 contains 15 residues. V shed 4 bases and J 2 bases; nucleotides not matched to a gene: 4.

The chain uses TRBV20-1 and TRBJ2-1; no clear D gene. Trimming removed 3 bases at V and 5 bases at J, with 5 bases between. CDR1 is DFQATT and CDR2 is SNEGSKA in the germline V gene (reference sequence). CDR3 size: 11 residues. The CDR3 coding sequence is TGCAGTGCTAGGCATGACAATGAGCAGTTCTTC. It codes for CSARHDNEQFF.

V and J are TRBV29-1 and TRBJ2-7; 8 bases line up with TRBD2. This CDR3 has 15 amino acids. V lost 4 bases to trimming and J lost 3 bases; unmatched junction nucleotides: 11. Germline V CDR1 and CDR2: SQVTM, ANQGSEA. In DNA, the CDR3 is TGCAGCGTTGGTCCCCCGAGTAGCGGGATCTACGAGCAGTACTTC. This sequence encodes CSVGPPSSGIYEQYF.